Listed below are T cell receptor beta chains from one sample, sequenced in a study of cytomegalovirus exposure and HLA in healthy donors. The method was immunoSEQ multiplex PCR; TCRdb's version includes in-frame clones alone and lacks a portion of them. The sample shows roughly 200,000 clones, about 86% of them seen only once. The sequenced sample was PBMCs. The receptors were sampled from a woman aged 30 to 39 in good health and CMV-seronegative. Both conserved end residues are part of each CDR3. A D gene is named only where the DNA matches it firmly. The listing skips clone size in some rows; elsewhere it reads once, few, many or a size class.

J gene: TRBJ2-1; clone size: NA; D gene: TRBD2; V gene: TRBV11-2; CDR3 DNA: TGTGCCAGCAGCTTCAATCCTAGCGGGCCTTTTGAGCAGTTCTTC; CDR3 protein: CASSFNPSGPFEQFF
J gene: TRBJ2-1; clone size: few; D gene: TRBD2; V gene: TRBV4-1; CDR3 DNA: TGCGCCAGCAGCCAAGGACTAGCGGGAGCCAATGAGCAGTTCTTC; CDR3 protein: CASSQGLAGANEQFF
J gene: TRBJ2-5; clone size: NA; D gene: NA; V gene: TRBV10-1; CDR3 DNA: TGCGCCAGCAGTGAGTCGACTGGTTCCCAAGAGACCCAGTACTTC; CDR3 protein: CASSESTGSQETQYF
J gene: TRBJ2-7; clone size: NA; D gene: NA; V gene: TRBV6-5; CDR3 DNA: TGTGCCAGCGGCAGGGGAATCGACGAGCAGTACTTC; CDR3 protein: CASGRGIDEQYF
J gene: TRBJ2-5; clone size: NA; D gene: TRBD1; V gene: TRBV4-1; CDR3 DNA: TGCGCCAGCAGCCAAGAGGGAACAGGGGGCTGGGAGACCCAGTACTTC; CDR3 protein: CASSQEGTGGWETQYF
J gene: TRBJ2-3; clone size: NA; D gene: NA; V gene: TRBV7-3; CDR3 DNA: TGTGCCAGCAGCTCTGACGGAGGGGGCACAGATACGCAGTATTTT; CDR3 protein: CASSSDGGGTDTQYF
J gene: TRBJ2-5; clone size: once; D gene: NA; V gene: TRBV25-1; CDR3 DNA: TGTGCCAGCAGTGAGAACAGGCCCTTAGGGACCCAGTACTTC; CDR3 protein: CASSENRPLGTQYF
J gene: TRBJ2-1; clone size: NA; D gene: TRBD2; V gene: TRBV4-1; CDR3 DNA: TGCGCCAGCAGCCAGGGACTAGCGGGATTTTTGAACTCCTACAATGAGCATTTCTTC; CDR3 protein: CASSQGLAGFLNSYNEHFF
J gene: TRBJ2-5; clone size: few; D gene: TRBD1; V gene: TRBV5-1; CDR3 DNA: TGCGCCAGCAGCCCCTACAGGGGAGAGACCCAGTACTTC; CDR3 protein: CASSPYRGETQYF
J gene: TRBJ1-5; clone size: NA; D gene: TRBD1; V gene: TRBV25-1; CDR3 DNA: TGTGCCAGCCTGACCCCGGGACAGGCGGCTAATCAGCCCCAGCATTTT; CDR3 protein: CASLTPGQAANQPQHF
J gene: TRBJ1-2; clone size: NA; D gene: TRBD1; V gene: TRBV14; CDR3 DNA: TGTGCCAGCAGCCCCCGACAGGGGGCGGGGTACACCTTC; CDR3 protein: CASSPRQGAGYTF
J gene: TRBJ2-7; clone size: NA; D gene: TRBD1; V gene: TRBV5-1; CDR3 DNA: TGCGCCAGCAGCGCCCGGGACAGGGCGTACGAGCAGTACTTC; CDR3 protein: CASSARDRAYEQYF
J gene: TRBJ2-7; clone size: NA; D gene: NA; V gene: TRBV28; CDR3 DNA: TGTGCCAGCGCGGGACACGAGCAGTACTTC; CDR3 protein: CASAGHEQYF
J gene: TRBJ2-7; clone size: NA; D gene: NA; V gene: TRBV6-1; CDR3 DNA: TGTGCCAGCAGTGAAGAGGCGGGGAGCTCCTACGAGCAGTACTTC; CDR3 protein: CASSEEAGSSYEQYF
J gene: TRBJ2-3; clone size: few; D gene: TRBD1; V gene: TRBV4-1; CDR3 DNA: TGCGCCAGCAGCCCGGGACAGGGGTCTACAGATACGCAGTATTTT; CDR3 protein: CASSPGQGSTDTQYF
J gene: TRBJ2-7; clone size: NA; D gene: TRBD2; V gene: TRBV7-9; CDR3 DNA: TGTGCCAGCAGCCAAAGGTTCGGGAGGTCCTACGAGCAGTACTTC; CDR3 protein: CASSQRFGRSYEQYF
J gene: TRBJ2-7; clone size: NA; D gene: NA; V gene: TRBV7-3; CDR3 DNA: TGTGCCAGCAGCTTAAGCAGGGTTACCGAGCAGTACTTC; CDR3 protein: CASSLSRVTEQYF
J gene: TRBJ2-1; clone size: NA; D gene: TRBD2; V gene: TRBV19; CDR3 DNA: TGTGCCAGTAGTATCACTAGCGGAAGCTCCTACAATGAGCAGTTCTTC; CDR3 protein: CASSITSGSSYNEQFF
J gene: TRBJ2-7; clone size: NA; D gene: NA; V gene: TRBV18; CDR3 DNA: TGTGCCAGCTCACCCACGGGACTTAACTACGAGCAGTACTTC; CDR3 protein: CASSPTGLNYEQYF
J gene: TRBJ2-3; clone size: few; D gene: NA; V gene: TRBV4-1; CDR3 DNA: TGCGCCAGCCTCGACCCAGACCAGGGTACGCAGTATTTT; CDR3 protein: CASLDPDQGTQYF
J gene: TRBJ1-5; clone size: NA; D gene: NA; V gene: TRBV15; CDR3 DNA: TGTGCCACCAGCAGAGTACAAAATCAGCCCCAGCATTTT; CDR3 protein: CATSRVQNQPQHF
J gene: TRBJ2-4; clone size: NA; D gene: TRBD2; V gene: TRBV6-5; CDR3 DNA: TGTGCCAGCAGTAGGACTAGCGGGAGTTACATTCAGTACTTC; CDR3 protein: CASSRTSGSYIQYF
J gene: TRBJ1-1; clone size: NA; D gene: TRBD1; V gene: TRBV23-1; CDR3 DNA: TGCGCCAGCAGTCAATTTGGCAGGGGGCCCCGAGGGAGGACTGAAGCTTTCTTT; CDR3 protein: CASSQFGRGPRGRTEAFF
J gene: TRBJ2-2; clone size: NA; D gene: NA; V gene: TRBV2; CDR3 DNA: TGTGCCAGCAGTGATTGGTCAGCGGCCACCGGGGAGCTGTTTTTT; CDR3 protein: CASSDWSAATGELFF
J gene: TRBJ2-7; clone size: NA; D gene: TRBD2; V gene: TRBV7-9; CDR3 DNA: TGTGCCAGCAGTCGGCTCGCGGGGGTTGAATCATACGAGCAGTACTTC; CDR3 protein: CASSRLAGVESYEQYF
J gene: TRBJ2-1; clone size: NA; D gene: TRBD2; V gene: TRBV9; CDR3 DNA: TGTGCCAGCAGCGTAGTAATAGCGGGGTTCAGGGAGCAGTTCTTC; CDR3 protein: CASSVVIAGFREQFF
J gene: TRBJ2-5; clone size: NA; D gene: NA; V gene: TRBV5-1; CDR3 DNA: TGCGCCAGCAGCCCCACCCATCGCGGGGAGACCCAGTACTTC; CDR3 protein: CASSPTHRGETQYF
J gene: TRBJ1-2; clone size: NA; D gene: NA; V gene: TRBV6-6; CDR3 DNA: TGTGCCAGCAGTCAACCTCGGGACTATGGCTACACCTTC; CDR3 protein: CASSQPRDYGYTF
J gene: TRBJ1-4; clone size: NA; D gene: TRBD1; V gene: TRBV30; CDR3 DNA: TGTGCCTGGAGCGGACAGGGGAATGAAAAACTGTTTTTT; CDR3 protein: CAWSGQGNEKLFF